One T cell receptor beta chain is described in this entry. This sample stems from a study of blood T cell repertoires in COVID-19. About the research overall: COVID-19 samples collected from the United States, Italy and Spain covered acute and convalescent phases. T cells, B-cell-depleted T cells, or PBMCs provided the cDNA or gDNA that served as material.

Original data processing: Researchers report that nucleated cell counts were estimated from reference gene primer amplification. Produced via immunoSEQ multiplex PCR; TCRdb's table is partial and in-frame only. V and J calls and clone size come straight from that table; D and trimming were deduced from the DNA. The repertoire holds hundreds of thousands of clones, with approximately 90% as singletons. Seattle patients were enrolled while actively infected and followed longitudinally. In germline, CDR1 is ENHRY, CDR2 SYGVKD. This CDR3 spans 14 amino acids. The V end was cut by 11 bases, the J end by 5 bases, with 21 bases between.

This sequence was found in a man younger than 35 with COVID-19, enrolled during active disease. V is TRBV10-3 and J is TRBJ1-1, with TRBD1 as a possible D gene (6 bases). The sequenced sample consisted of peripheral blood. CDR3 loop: CAVRPGRGRTEAFF. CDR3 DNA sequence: TGTGCCGTAAGGCCGGGCAGGGGTCGGACTGAAGCTTTCTTT.